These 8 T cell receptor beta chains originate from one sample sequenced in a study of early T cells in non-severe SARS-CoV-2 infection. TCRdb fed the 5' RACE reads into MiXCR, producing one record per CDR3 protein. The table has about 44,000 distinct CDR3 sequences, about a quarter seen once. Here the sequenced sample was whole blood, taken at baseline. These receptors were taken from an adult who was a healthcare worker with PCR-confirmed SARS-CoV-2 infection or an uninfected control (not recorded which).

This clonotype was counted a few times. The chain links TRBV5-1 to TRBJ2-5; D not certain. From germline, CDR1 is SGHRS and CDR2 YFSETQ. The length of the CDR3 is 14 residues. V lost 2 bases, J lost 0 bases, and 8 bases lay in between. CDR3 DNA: TGCGCCAGCAGCTTAGGACCCCACCAAGAGACCCAGTACTTC. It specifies CASSLGPHQETQYF.

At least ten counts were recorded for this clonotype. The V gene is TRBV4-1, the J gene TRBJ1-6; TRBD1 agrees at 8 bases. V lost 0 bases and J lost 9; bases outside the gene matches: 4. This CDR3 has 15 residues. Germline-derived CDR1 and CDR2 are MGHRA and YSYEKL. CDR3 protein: CASSQEDRVGSPLHF. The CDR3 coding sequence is TGCGCCAGCAGCCAAGAGGACAGGGTTGGTTCACCCCTCCACTTT.

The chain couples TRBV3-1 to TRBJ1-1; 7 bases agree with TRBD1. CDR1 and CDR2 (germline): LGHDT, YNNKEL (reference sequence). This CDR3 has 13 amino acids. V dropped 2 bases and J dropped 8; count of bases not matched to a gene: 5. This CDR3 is CASSQRGQPEAFF. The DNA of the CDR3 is TGTGCCAGCAGCCAAAGGGGACAGCCAGAAGCTTTCTTT.

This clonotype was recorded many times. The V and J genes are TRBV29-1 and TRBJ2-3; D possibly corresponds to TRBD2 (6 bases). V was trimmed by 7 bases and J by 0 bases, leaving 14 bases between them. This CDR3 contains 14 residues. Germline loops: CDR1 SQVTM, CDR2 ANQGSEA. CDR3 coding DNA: TGCAGCGGGACGACTAGTGCTAGCACAGATACGCAGTATTTT. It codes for CSGTTSASTDTQYF.

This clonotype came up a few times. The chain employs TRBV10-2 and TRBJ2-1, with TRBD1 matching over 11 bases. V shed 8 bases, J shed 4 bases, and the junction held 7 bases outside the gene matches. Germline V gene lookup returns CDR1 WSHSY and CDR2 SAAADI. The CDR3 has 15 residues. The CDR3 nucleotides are TGCGCCAGCCAAGCCGGGACAGGGGGGTACAATGAGCAGTTCTTC. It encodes CASQAGTGGYNEQFF.

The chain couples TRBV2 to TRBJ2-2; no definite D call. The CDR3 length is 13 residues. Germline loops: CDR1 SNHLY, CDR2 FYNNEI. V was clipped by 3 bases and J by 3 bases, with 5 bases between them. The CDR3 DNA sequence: TGTGCCAGCAGTGAGATCCACACCGGGGAGCTGTTTTTT. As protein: CASSEIHTGELFF.

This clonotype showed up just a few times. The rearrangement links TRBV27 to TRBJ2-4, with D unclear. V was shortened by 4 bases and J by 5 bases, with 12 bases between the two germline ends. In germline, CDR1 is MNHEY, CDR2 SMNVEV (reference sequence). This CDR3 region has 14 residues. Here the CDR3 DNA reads TGTGCCAGCAGTTCCCCGGCTCTCGAAAACATTCAGTACTTC. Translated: CASSSPALENIQYF.

The CDR3 coding sequence is TGTGCCAGCTCCCTCGGACAGGAACCGTCGGGGGAAGCTTTCTTT. Translation: CASSLGQEPSGEAFF. The rearrangement uses TRBV18 and TRBJ1-1; 7 nucleotides line up with TRBD1. There are 15 residues in the CDR3. Germline lookup yields CDR1 KGHSH and CDR2 LQKENI. Trimming took 6 bases from V and 8 from J; bases not matched to a gene: 15. Together with reference TRBV18 and TRBJ1-1, the CDR3 gives the full variable domain: NAGVMQNPRHLVRRRGQEARLRCSPMKGHSHVYWYRQLPEEGLKFMVYLQKENIIDESGMPKERFSAEFPKEGPSILRIQQVVRGDSAAYFCASSLGQEPSGEAFFGQGTRLTVV.